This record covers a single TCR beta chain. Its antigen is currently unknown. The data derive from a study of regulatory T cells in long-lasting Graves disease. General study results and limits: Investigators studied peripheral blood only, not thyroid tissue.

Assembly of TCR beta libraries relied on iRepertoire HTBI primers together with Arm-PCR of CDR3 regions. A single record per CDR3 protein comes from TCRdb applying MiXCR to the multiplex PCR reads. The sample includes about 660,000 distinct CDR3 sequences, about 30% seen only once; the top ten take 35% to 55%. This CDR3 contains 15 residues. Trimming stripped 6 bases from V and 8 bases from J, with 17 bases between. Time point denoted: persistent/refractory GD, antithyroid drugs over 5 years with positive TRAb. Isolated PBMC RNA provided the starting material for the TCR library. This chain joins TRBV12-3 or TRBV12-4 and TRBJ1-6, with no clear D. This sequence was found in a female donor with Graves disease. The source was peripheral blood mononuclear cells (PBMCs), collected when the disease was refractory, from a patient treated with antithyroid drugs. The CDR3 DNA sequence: TGTGCCAGCAGCCGGAAGTCCCTGGAATATTCACCCCTCCACTTT. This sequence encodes CASSRKSLEYSPLHF.